Listed below are T cell receptor beta chains from one sample, sequenced in a study of T cell changes during pregnancy in multiple sclerosis. Generated by immunoSEQ multiplex PCR, the TCRdb table keeps only in-frame clones and is missing some. The sample has roughly 45,000 clones, just under 95% seen once. Material: CD8+ T cells from peripheral blood mononuclear cells, obtained after pregnancy. All receptors derive from a female donor with multiple sclerosis, enrolled in a pregnancy study. The CDR3 runs from the conserved cysteine through the conserved F or W. The D gene is left open where the match is weak. The size field is filled for only some rows; it gives once, few, many or a size class.

clone_size: NA; d_call: TRBD1; v_call: TRBV2; j_call: TRBJ1-2; cdr3_aa: CASSARDREDYGYTF; cdr3_nt: TGTGCCAGCAGTGCTAGGGACAGGGAAGACTATGGCTACACCTTC
clone_size: NA; d_call: NA; v_call: TRBV29-1; j_call: TRBJ2-2; cdr3_aa: CSVESPKHTGELFF; cdr3_nt: TGCAGCGTTGAGTCCCCAAAGCACACCGGGGAGCTGTTTTTT
clone_size: NA; d_call: NA; v_call: TRBV27; j_call: TRBJ1-1; cdr3_aa: CASSLGVGGTEAFF; cdr3_nt: TGTGCCAGCAGTTTGGGCGTAGGAGGCACTGAAGCTTTCTTT
clone_size: NA; d_call: NA; v_call: TRBV30; j_call: TRBJ2-1; cdr3_aa: CAWSVNSGRYNEQFF; cdr3_nt: TGTGCCTGGAGTGTGAACAGCGGGCGTTACAATGAGCAGTTCTTC
clone_size: NA; d_call: NA; v_call: TRBV11-1; j_call: TRBJ1-1; cdr3_aa: CASSSPGGVDTEAFF; cdr3_nt: TGTGCCAGCAGCTCCCCGGGGGGAGTGGATACTGAAGCTTTCTTT
clone_size: NA; d_call: TRBD2; v_call: TRBV5-1; j_call: TRBJ2-5; cdr3_aa: CASSSRVGAGGEETQYF; cdr3_nt: TGCGCCAGCAGCTCCAGGGTCGGCGCGGGGGGCGAAGAGACCCAGTACTTC
clone_size: NA; d_call: NA; v_call: TRBV7-9; j_call: TRBJ1-1; cdr3_aa: CASSSPGVNTEAFF; cdr3_nt: TGTGCCAGCAGCTCGCCCGGGGTGAACACTGAAGCTTTCTTT
clone_size: NA; d_call: NA; v_call: TRBV27; j_call: TRBJ2-5; cdr3_aa: CASRSRRGPGEETQYF; cdr3_nt: TGTGCCAGCCGCTCCCGGAGGGGTCCTGGGGAAGAGACCCAGTACTTC
clone_size: NA; d_call: NA; v_call: TRBV6-5; j_call: TRBJ2-1; cdr3_aa: CASSTPTMNEQFF; cdr3_nt: TGTGCCAGCAGTACCCCCACTATGAATGAGCAGTTCTTC
clone_size: few; d_call: NA; v_call: TRBV2; j_call: TRBJ2-1; cdr3_aa: CAGGDTGAYNEQFF; cdr3_nt: TGTGCCGGTGGGGATACGGGAGCCTACAATGAGCAGTTCTTC
clone_size: NA; d_call: TRBD1; v_call: TRBV7-2; j_call: TRBJ2-4; cdr3_aa: CASSISSSTGPKNIQYF; cdr3_nt: TGTGCCAGCAGCATATCTTCTTCGACAGGGCCCAAAAACATTCAGTACTTC
clone_size: NA; d_call: NA; v_call: TRBV19; j_call: TRBJ2-1; cdr3_aa: CASSIGPASRRYEQFF; cdr3_nt: TGTGCCAGTAGTATAGGGCCAGCGTCGAGGAGGTATGAGCAGTTCTTC
clone_size: NA; d_call: NA; v_call: TRBV7-2; j_call: TRBJ2-1; cdr3_aa: CASSLRQGNNEQFF; cdr3_nt: TGTGCCAGCAGCTTAAGGCAGGGCAACAATGAGCAGTTCTTC
clone_size: NA; d_call: NA; v_call: TRBV7-9; j_call: TRBJ2-1; cdr3_aa: CASSLSAGAHNEQFF; cdr3_nt: TGTGCCAGCAGCTTATCGGCGGGGGCTCACAATGAGCAGTTCTTC
clone_size: NA; d_call: TRBD2; v_call: TRBV27; j_call: TRBJ2-1; cdr3_aa: CASSATLTSVNEQFF; cdr3_nt: TGTGCCAGCAGTGCCACTCTCACTAGCGTCAATGAGCAGTTCTTC
clone_size: NA; d_call: TRBD1; v_call: TRBV7-9; j_call: TRBJ2-7; cdr3_aa: CASSYKDRVEEQYF; cdr3_nt: TGTGCCAGCAGCTACAAGGACAGGGTAGAAGAGCAGTACTTC
clone_size: once; d_call: NA; v_call: TRBV5-1; j_call: TRBJ2-2; cdr3_aa: CASLTGSGELFF; cdr3_nt: TGCGCCAGCCTAACCGGTTCCGGGGAGCTGTTTTTT
clone_size: NA; d_call: TRBD1; v_call: TRBV9; j_call: TRBJ2-1; cdr3_aa: CASSAQGYPADEQFF; cdr3_nt: TGTGCCAGCAGCGCACAGGGGTACCCGGCCGATGAGCAGTTCTTC
clone_size: NA; d_call: TRBD2; v_call: TRBV29-1; j_call: TRBJ2-3; cdr3_aa: CSVEDPETSGRVGLSTDTQYF; cdr3_nt: TGCAGCGTTGAAGATCCCGAGACTAGCGGGAGAGTGGGGCTGAGCACAGATACGCAGTATTTT
clone_size: NA; d_call: TRBD2; v_call: TRBV30; j_call: TRBJ2-2; cdr3_aa: CALNRYVAGRYTGELFF; cdr3_nt: TGTGCCCTCAATCGTTATGTAGCGGGAAGATACACCGGGGAGCTGTTTTTT
clone_size: NA; d_call: NA; v_call: TRBV19; j_call: TRBJ1-1; cdr3_aa: CASSIGGGTEAFF; cdr3_nt: TGTGCCAGTAGTATTGGGGGGGGCACTGAAGCTTTCTTT
clone_size: NA; d_call: TRBD2; v_call: TRBV19; j_call: TRBJ2-3; cdr3_aa: CASSTRPGTSGEDTQYF; cdr3_nt: TGTGCCAGTAGTACCAGACCCGGGACTAGCGGGGAGGATACGCAGTATTTT
clone_size: NA; d_call: TRBD2; v_call: TRBV27; j_call: TRBJ2-1; cdr3_aa: CASSSGLAGDEQFF; cdr3_nt: TGTGCCAGCAGTTCGGGACTAGCGGGAGACGAGCAGTTCTTC
clone_size: NA; d_call: TRBD1; v_call: TRBV5-4; j_call: TRBJ1-1; cdr3_aa: CASSPTGVNTEAFF; cdr3_nt: TGTGCCAGCAGCCCTACAGGGGTGAACACTGAAGCTTTCTTT
clone_size: NA; d_call: NA; v_call: TRBV7-8; j_call: TRBJ2-3; cdr3_aa: CASSQGDFYTDTQYF; cdr3_nt: TGTGCCAGCAGCCAAGGGGACTTCTACACAGATACGCAGTATTTT
clone_size: NA; d_call: TRBD2; v_call: TRBV27; j_call: TRBJ2-7; cdr3_aa: CASSPGTSGYEQYF; cdr3_nt: TGTGCCAGCAGTCCCGGGACTAGCGGTTACGAGCAGTACTTC
clone_size: NA; d_call: NA; v_call: TRBV18; j_call: TRBJ1-4; cdr3_aa: CASSHQIGTDSNEKLFF; cdr3_nt: TGTGCCAGCTCCCACCAGATTGGTACAGACAGTAATGAAAAACTGTTTTTT
clone_size: NA; d_call: NA; v_call: TRBV5-1; j_call: TRBJ1-4; cdr3_aa: CASSLMREANEKLFF; cdr3_nt: TGCGCCAGCAGCTTGATGAGGGAAGCTAATGAAAAACTGTTTTTT
clone_size: NA; d_call: TRBD2; v_call: TRBV27; j_call: TRBJ2-7; cdr3_aa: CASSLLAGVHEQYF; cdr3_nt: TGTGCCAGCAGTTTGCTAGCGGGAGTCCACGAGCAGTACTTC
clone_size: NA; d_call: NA; v_call: TRBV11-1; j_call: TRBJ1-1; cdr3_aa: CASRGGGVDTEAFF; cdr3_nt: TGTGCCAGCAGGGGAGGGGGGGTCGACACTGAAGCTTTCTTT
clone_size: NA; d_call: TRBD1; v_call: TRBV7-9; j_call: TRBJ1-2; cdr3_aa: CASSFRTGHGYTF; cdr3_nt: TGTGCCAGCAGCTTTCGGACAGGGCATGGCTACACCTTC
clone_size: NA; d_call: NA; v_call: TRBV29-1; j_call: TRBJ2-2; cdr3_aa: CSGGERAAGELFF; cdr3_nt: TGCAGCGGGGGAGAGCGGGCGGCCGGGGAGCTGTTTTTT
clone_size: NA; d_call: NA; v_call: TRBV27; j_call: TRBJ2-1; cdr3_aa: CASSLGVYNEQFF; cdr3_nt: TGTGCCAGCAGCTTAGGAGTGTACAATGAGCAGTTCTTC
clone_size: NA; d_call: TRBD1; v_call: TRBV23-1; j_call: TRBJ1-4; cdr3_aa: CASSRVRGNATNEKLFF; cdr3_nt: TGCGCCAGCAGTCGCGTCAGGGGGAATGCAACTAATGAAAAACTGTTTTTT
clone_size: NA; d_call: TRBD1; v_call: TRBV11-1; j_call: TRBJ2-7; cdr3_aa: CASRPLGGSEQYF; cdr3_nt: TGTGCCAGCAGACCGTTAGGGGGCTCCGAGCAGTACTTC
clone_size: once; d_call: NA; v_call: TRBV2; j_call: TRBJ1-1; cdr3_aa: CASSEPLLNTEAFF; cdr3_nt: TGTGCCAGCAGTGAACCCCTATTGAACACTGAAGCTTTCTTT
clone_size: once; d_call: NA; v_call: TRBV4-3; j_call: TRBJ2-7; cdr3_aa: CASSQDRGASDEQYF; cdr3_nt: TGCGCCAGCAGCCAAGACCGGGGGGCCTCGGACGAGCAGTACTTC
clone_size: NA; d_call: NA; v_call: TRBV13; j_call: TRBJ2-7; cdr3_aa: CASSLGRGASYEQYF; cdr3_nt: TGTGCCAGCAGCTTAGGGCGGGGCGCCTCCTACGAGCAGTACTTC
clone_size: once; d_call: TRBD2; v_call: TRBV6-1; j_call: TRBJ2-5; cdr3_aa: CASSEELGTSGRRGETQYF; cdr3_nt: TGTGCCAGCAGTGAAGAGCTCGGGACTAGCGGGAGGAGGGGGGAGACCCAGTACTTC
clone_size: NA; d_call: TRBD1; v_call: TRBV27; j_call: TRBJ1-2; cdr3_aa: CASSPGTAVGYTF; cdr3_nt: TGTGCCAGCAGTCCCGGGACAGCGGTGGGCTACACCTTC
clone_size: once; d_call: TRBD2; v_call: TRBV7-9; j_call: TRBJ2-1; cdr3_aa: CASSRVSGGGQFF; cdr3_nt: TGTGCCAGCAGCCGAGTGTCGGGAGGGGGTCAGTTCTTC
clone_size: NA; d_call: NA; v_call: TRBV18; j_call: TRBJ2-5; cdr3_aa: CASSPAGPGETQYF; cdr3_nt: TGTGCCAGCTCACCAGCAGGACCGGGGGAGACCCAGTACTTC
clone_size: NA; d_call: NA; v_call: TRBV6-4; j_call: TRBJ1-1; cdr3_aa: CASREQGWATEAFF; cdr3_nt: TGTGCCAGCAGGGAACAGGGTTGGGCCACTGAAGCTTTCTTT
clone_size: NA; d_call: NA; v_call: TRBV4-3; j_call: TRBJ2-1; cdr3_aa: CASSQDTRLLNEQFF; cdr3_nt: TGCGCCAGCAGCCAAGATACGAGACTTCTAAATGAGCAGTTCTTC
clone_size: NA; d_call: NA; v_call: TRBV19; j_call: TRBJ2-3; cdr3_aa: CASSIGGDTQYF; cdr3_nt: TGTGCCAGTAGTATAGGAGGGGATACGCAGTATTTT
clone_size: NA; d_call: NA; v_call: TRBV21-1; j_call: TRBJ2-7; cdr3_aa: CASSTGLAGGPYEQYF; cdr3_nt: TGTGCCAGCAGCACCGGACTAGCGGGAGGGCCCTACGAGCAGTACTTC
clone_size: NA; d_call: NA; v_call: TRBV6-5; j_call: TRBJ2-7; cdr3_aa: CASSYGRGYEQYF; cdr3_nt: TGTGCCAGCAGTTACGGCAGGGGCTACGAGCAGTACTTC
clone_size: NA; d_call: TRBD1; v_call: TRBV5-1; j_call: TRBJ2-2; cdr3_aa: CASSLEGQGITGELFF; cdr3_nt: TGCGCCAGCAGCTTGGAAGGACAGGGTATCACCGGGGAGCTGTTTTTT
clone_size: NA; d_call: NA; v_call: TRBV9; j_call: TRBJ2-3; cdr3_aa: CASSPAGSTDTQYF; cdr3_nt: TGTGCCAGCAGCCCCGCAGGAAGCACAGATACGCAGTATTTT
clone_size: NA; d_call: NA; v_call: TRBV19; j_call: TRBJ2-7; cdr3_aa: CASSYTSIGSYEQYF; cdr3_nt: TGTGCCAGTAGTTACACTAGCATAGGGTCCTACGAGCAGTACTTC
clone_size: NA; d_call: NA; v_call: TRBV2; j_call: TRBJ2-2; cdr3_aa: CASSEAGARNTGELFF; cdr3_nt: TGTGCCAGCAGTGAGGCAGGGGCTAGGAACACCGGGGAGCTGTTTTTT
clone_size: NA; d_call: NA; v_call: TRBV4-1; j_call: TRBJ2-5; cdr3_aa: CASSQVTQQETQYF; cdr3_nt: TGCGCCAGCAGCCAAGTGACACAGCAAGAGACCCAGTACTTC
clone_size: NA; d_call: NA; v_call: TRBV9; j_call: TRBJ1-2; cdr3_aa: CASSDRANGYTF; cdr3_nt: TGTGCCAGCAGCGACAGGGCGAATGGCTACACCTTC